The 14 T cell receptor beta chains listed next were all sequenced from one sample in a study of beta chain features in type 1 diabetes. Investigators reverse transcribed all isolated RNA, so they sequenced expressed TCRB transcripts. This table comes from immunoSEQ multiplex PCR, and its TCRdb copy is limited to in-frame clones, with some not included. This table holds around 160,000 clones, over 55% found once. These receptors have no known antigen. Study-level points and caveats: Type 1 diabetes patients showed a moderate but significant shortening of TCRB CDR3s in all four CD4+ subsets.

The specimen sequenced was naive CD4+ T cells from blood. These TCRs come from a man between 25 and 39 years old with type 1 diabetes.

J is TRBJ1-4 and V is TRBV4-3; TRBD1 matches 7 bases. The CDR3 is made up of 14 amino acids. From germline, CDR1 is LGHNA and CDR2 YSLEER. J was trimmed by 4 bases and V by 4 bases; bases with no gene match: 3. As DNA, the CDR3 is TGCGCCAGCAGCCTAGGGGGCCTTAATGAAAAACTGTTTTTT. Its protein product is CASSLGGLNEKLFF.

The rearrangement links TRBV29-1 to TRBJ2-5; D is unclear. This CDR3 has 14 residues. V lost 6 bases and J lost 4, with 18 bases in between. The V gene's germline CDR1 is SQVTM and CDR2 ANQGSEA. The CDR3 nucleotides read TGCAGCGTCCGGACCCGGAGCACAAGAGAGACCCAGTACTTC. Its translation: CSVRTRSTRETQYF.

This clone was detected only a few times. This chain links TRBV2 with TRBJ2-1; D not resolved. Germline V lookup: CDR1 SNHLY, CDR2 FYNNEI. This CDR3 has 11 amino acids. The V and J ends lost 1 base and 5 bases respectively, with 0 bases between them. The CDR3: CASSEDNEQFF. The CDR3 region has the DNA TGTGCCAGCAGTGAAGACAATGAGCAGTTCTTC.

The chain employs TRBV9 and TRBJ2-7; D may correspond to TRBD1 or TRBD2 (5 bases each). V lost 3 bases and J lost 4, with 14 bases in between. The CDR3 totals 14 residues. Germline loops: CDR1 SGDLS, CDR2 YYNGEE. The DNA for the CDR3 is TGTGCCAGCAGCGCCGGGGCCCTTGAGTACGAGCAGTACTTC. Its translation is CASSAGALEYEQYF.

J is TRBJ2-3 and V is TRBV2, with D perhaps matching TRBD1 (6 bases). The V end lost 1 base, the J end lost 1 base, and 9 bases lay between the germline ends. CDR3 length: 15 residues. CDR1 and CDR2 (germline): SNHLY, FYNNEI. In DNA form, the CDR3 reads TGTGCCAGCAGTGAAGTAGGACAGTGCACAGATACGCAGTATTTT. Encoded protein: CASSEVGQCTDTQYF.

This clone has a handful of counts. The V gene is TRBV30, the J gene TRBJ1-3; 7 bases fit TRBD1. CDR3 length: 14 amino acids. Trimming removed 3 bases from V and 2 bases from J; junction bases left unmatched: 4. The germline V gene has CDR1 GTSNPN and CDR2 SVGIG (reference sequence). In DNA, the CDR3 is TGTGCCTGGAGACGGACAGGAGCTGGAAACACCATATATTTT. Residues: CAWRRTGAGNTIYF.

V is TRBV15 and J is TRBJ2-1; TRBD1 matches 8 bases. The trim removed 6 bases at V and 5 bases at J, leaving 6 bases unmatched. This CDR3 is 14 amino acids long. The germline V gene encodes CDR1 LNHNV and CDR2 YYDKDF (reference sequence). As DNA, the CDR3 is TGTGCCACCAGGAGGACAGGGAGCCACAATGAGCAGTTCTTC. Encoded protein: CATRRTGSHNEQFF.

This clone was observed a handful of times. This sequence joins TRBV30 and TRBJ1-6; 7 bases are a match to TRBD1. Trimming at V came to 1 base and at J to 10 bases, leaving 4 bases not matched to a gene. This CDR3 spans 13 amino acids. Germline lookup yields CDR1 GTSNPN and CDR2 SVGIG (reference sequence). The CDR3 is CAWSGQGRSPLHF. The CDR3 coding sequence is TGTGCCTGGAGTGGACAGGGTCGGTCACCCCTCCACTTT.

This clone was detected once. The chain recombines TRBV28 with TRBJ1-6; D uncertain. CDR3 length: 13 residues. The germline V and J ends were trimmed by 1 base and 7 bases, with 5 bases remaining between them. Germline loops: CDR1 MDHEN, CDR2 SYDVKM. CDR3 nucleotide sequence: TGTGCCAGCAGTTTATCGAGAAATTCACCCCTCCACTTT. Its protein product is CASSLSRNSPLHF.

The chain combines TRBV7-8 with TRBJ2-1, with D possibly matching TRBD2 (6 bases). Germline loops: CDR1 SGHVS, CDR2 FQNEAQ. The CDR3 extends over 16 amino acids. V was pared by 7 bases and J by 6 bases, with 22 bases between. The CDR3, as DNA: TGTGCCAGCATGAGAGCGGGCGCGGGTCCCCTCAATGAGCAGTTCTTC. The encoded protein is CASMRAGAGPLNEQFF.

The chain links TRBV29-1 to TRBJ1-5; D may be TRBD1 (5 bases). Trimming took off 5 bases at V and 6 bases at J, with 17 bases between the two ends. Germline lookup yields CDR1 SQVTM and CDR2 ANQGSEA. The CDR3 spans 14 residues. CDR3 DNA sequence: TGCAGCGTTACCGACGGGGCTCTCGGTCAGCCCCAGCATTTT. Its protein product is CSVTDGALGQPQHF.

The rearrangement links TRBV29-1 to TRBJ2-7; D uncertain. V lost 3 bases and J lost 0, with 9 bases in between. The CDR3 spans 13 residues. Germline V CDR1 and CDR2: SQVTM, ANQGSEA. In DNA, the CDR3 is TGCAGCGTTGAGGATGGCTTCTCCTACGAGCAGTACTTC. Protein: CSVEDGFSYEQYF.

The chain combines TRBV29-1 with TRBJ1-1, with D perhaps matching TRBD1 (5 bases). Germline CDR1 SQVTM, CDR2 ANQGSEA. The CDR3 is made up of 13 amino acids. The V gene lost 3 bases and the J gene lost 4 bases, with 12 bases spanning the gap. The CDR3: CSVEVDRGTEAFF. The DNA of the CDR3 is TGCAGCGTTGAGGTTGATAGGGGCACTGAAGCTTTCTTT.

In DNA form, the CDR3 reads TGCAGCGTCGGCCCTTTACAGGGTGGTGCCTACGAGCAGTACTTC. The encoded protein is CSVGPLQGGAYEQYF. The genes are TRBV29-1 and TRBJ2-7, with D possibly TRBD1 on 6 matching bases. The CDR3 runs to 15 residues. Trimming stripped 6 bases from V and 2 bases from J, with 20 bases between. Germline CDR1 reads SQVTM; CDR2 reads ANQGSEA.